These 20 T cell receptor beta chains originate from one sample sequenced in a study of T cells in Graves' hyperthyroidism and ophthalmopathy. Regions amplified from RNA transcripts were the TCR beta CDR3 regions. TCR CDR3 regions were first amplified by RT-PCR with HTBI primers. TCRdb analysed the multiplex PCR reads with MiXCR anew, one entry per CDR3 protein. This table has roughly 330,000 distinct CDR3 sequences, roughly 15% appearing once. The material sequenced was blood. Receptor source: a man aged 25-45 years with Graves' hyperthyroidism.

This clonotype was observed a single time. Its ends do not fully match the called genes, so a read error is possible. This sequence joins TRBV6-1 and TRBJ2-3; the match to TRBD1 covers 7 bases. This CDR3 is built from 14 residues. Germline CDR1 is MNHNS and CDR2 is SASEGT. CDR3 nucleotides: TGCGCCAGCAGTGAAATGAGGGGGCAAGATACGCAGTATTTT. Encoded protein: CASSEMRGQDTQYF.

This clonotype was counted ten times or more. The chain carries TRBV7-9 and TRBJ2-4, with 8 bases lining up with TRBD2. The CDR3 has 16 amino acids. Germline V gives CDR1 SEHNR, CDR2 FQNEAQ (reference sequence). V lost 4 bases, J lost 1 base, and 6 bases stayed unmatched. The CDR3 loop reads CASSSLAGRAKNIQYF. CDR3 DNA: TGTGCCAGCAGCTCCTTAGCGGGAAGGGCCAAAAACATTCAGTACTTC.

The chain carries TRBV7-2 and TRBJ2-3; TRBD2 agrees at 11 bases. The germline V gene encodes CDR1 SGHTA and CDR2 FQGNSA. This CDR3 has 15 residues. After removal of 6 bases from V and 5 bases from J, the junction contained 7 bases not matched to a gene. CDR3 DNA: TGTGCCAGCAGGGCGACTAGCGGGGCCTTAGATACGCAGTATTTT. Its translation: CASRATSGALDTQYF.

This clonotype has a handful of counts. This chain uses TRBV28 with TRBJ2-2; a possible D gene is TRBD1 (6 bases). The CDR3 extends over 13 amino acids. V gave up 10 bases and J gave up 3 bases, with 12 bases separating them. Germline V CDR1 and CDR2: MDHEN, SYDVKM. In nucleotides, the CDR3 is TGTGCCATGGGACAATTGGACACCGGGGAGCTGTTTTTT. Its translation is CAMGQLDTGELFF.

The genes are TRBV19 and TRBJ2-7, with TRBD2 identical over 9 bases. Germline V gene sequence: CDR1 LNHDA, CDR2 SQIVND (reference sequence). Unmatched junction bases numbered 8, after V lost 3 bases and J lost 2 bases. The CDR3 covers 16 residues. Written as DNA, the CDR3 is TGTGCCAGTAGTATTGTTGCGGGCGGGAGGGCCTACGAGCAGTACTTC. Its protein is CASSIVAGGRAYEQYF.

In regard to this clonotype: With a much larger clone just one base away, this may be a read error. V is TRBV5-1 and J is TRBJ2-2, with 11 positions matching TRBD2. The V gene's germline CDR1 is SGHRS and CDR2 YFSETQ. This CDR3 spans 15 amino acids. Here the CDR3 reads CTSSTGTSGTGELFF. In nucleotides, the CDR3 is TGCACCAGCAGCACCGGGACTAGCGGCACCGGGGAGCTGTTTTTT.

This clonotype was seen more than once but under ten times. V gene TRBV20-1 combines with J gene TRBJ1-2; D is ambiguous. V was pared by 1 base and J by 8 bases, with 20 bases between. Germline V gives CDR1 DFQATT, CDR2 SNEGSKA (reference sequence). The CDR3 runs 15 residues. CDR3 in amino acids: CSARGPNLFVGGYTF. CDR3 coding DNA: TGCAGTGCTAGAGGACCGAACCTGTTTGTGGGGGGCTACACCTTC.

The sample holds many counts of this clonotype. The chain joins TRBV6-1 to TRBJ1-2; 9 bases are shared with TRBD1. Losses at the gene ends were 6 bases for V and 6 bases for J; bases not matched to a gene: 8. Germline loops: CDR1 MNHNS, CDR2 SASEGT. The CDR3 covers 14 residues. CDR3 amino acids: CASRTGTGTDGYTF. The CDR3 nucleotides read TGTGCCAGCAGAACCGGGACAGGGACAGATGGCTACACCTTC.

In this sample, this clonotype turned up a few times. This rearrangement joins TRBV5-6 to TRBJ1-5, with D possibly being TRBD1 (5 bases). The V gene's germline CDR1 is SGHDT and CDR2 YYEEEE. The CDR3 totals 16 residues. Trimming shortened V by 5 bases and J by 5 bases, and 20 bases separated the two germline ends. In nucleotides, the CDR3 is TGTGCCAGCAGTTTGCAGGAGGGGTTCAGAGATCAGCCCCAGCATTTT. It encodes CASSLQEGFRDQPQHF.

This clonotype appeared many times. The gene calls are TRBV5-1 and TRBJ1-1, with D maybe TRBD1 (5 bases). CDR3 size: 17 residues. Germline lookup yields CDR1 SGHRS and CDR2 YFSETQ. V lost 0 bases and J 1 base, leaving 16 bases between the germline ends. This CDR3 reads CASSLEGLGRRNTEAFF. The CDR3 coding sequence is TGCGCCAGCAGCTTGGAGGGTCTGGGACGGCGGAACACTGAAGCTTTCTTT.

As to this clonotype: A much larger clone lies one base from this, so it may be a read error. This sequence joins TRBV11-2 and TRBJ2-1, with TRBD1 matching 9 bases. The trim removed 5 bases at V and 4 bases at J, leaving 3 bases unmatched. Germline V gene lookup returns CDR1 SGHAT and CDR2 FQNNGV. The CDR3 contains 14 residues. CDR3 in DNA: TGTGCCAGCAGCCGGACAGGGGATTACAATGAGCAGTTCTTC. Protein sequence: CASSRTGDYNEQFF.

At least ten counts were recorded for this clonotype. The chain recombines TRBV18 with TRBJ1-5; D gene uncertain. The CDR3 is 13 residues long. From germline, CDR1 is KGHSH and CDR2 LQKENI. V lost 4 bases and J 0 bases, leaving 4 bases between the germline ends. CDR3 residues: CASSQDSNQPQHF. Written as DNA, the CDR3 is TGTGCCAGCTCACAAGATAGCAATCAGCCCCAGCATTTT.

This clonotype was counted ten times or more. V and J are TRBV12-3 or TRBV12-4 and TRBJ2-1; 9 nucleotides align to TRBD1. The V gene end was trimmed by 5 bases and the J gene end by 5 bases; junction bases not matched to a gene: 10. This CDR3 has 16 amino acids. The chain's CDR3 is CASSGSGTGYHNEQFF. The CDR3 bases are TGTGCCAGCAGTGGCTCGGGGACAGGGTACCACAATGAGCAGTTCTTC.

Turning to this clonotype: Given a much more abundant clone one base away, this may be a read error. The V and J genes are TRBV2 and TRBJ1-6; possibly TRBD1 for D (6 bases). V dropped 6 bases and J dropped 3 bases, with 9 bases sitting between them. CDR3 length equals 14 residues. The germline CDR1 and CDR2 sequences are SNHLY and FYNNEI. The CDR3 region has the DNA TGTGCCAGCAGCCGGGACAACTATAATTCACCCCTCCACTTT. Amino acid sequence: CASSRDNYNSPLHF.

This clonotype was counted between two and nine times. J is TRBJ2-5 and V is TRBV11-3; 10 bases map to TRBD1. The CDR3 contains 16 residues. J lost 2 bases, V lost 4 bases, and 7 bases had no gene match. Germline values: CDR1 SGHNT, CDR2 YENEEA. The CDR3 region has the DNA TGTGCCAGCAGCTCTGGGACAGGGGTCCTGCAAGAGACCCAGTACTTC. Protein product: CASSSGTGVLQETQYF.

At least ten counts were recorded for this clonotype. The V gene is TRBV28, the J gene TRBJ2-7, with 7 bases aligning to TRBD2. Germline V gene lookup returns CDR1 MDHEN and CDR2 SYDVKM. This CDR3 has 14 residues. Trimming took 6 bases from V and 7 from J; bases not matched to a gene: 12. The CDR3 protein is CASRGVAGAGEQYF. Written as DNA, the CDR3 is TGTGCCAGCAGGGGGGTGGCGGGAGCTGGTGAGCAGTACTTC.

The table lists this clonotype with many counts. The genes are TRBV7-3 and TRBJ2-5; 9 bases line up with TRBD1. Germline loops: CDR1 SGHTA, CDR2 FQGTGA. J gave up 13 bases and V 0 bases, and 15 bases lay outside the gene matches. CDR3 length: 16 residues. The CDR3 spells CASSLTGQGPFGALYF. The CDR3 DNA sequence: TGTGCCAGCAGCTTAACCGGACAGGGGCCCTTTGGGGCTTTGTACTTC.

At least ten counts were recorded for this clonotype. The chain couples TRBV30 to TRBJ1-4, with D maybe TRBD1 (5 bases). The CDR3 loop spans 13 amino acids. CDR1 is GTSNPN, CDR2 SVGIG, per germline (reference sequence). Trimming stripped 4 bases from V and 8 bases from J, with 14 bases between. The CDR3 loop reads CAWTRGVGEKLFF. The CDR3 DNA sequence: TGTGCCTGGACCCGAGGGGTAGGGGAAAAACTGTTTTTT. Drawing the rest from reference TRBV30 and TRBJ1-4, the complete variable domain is SQTIHQWPATLVQPVGSPLSLECTVEGTSNPNLYWYRQAAGRGLQLLFYSVGIGQISSEVPQNLSASRPQDRQFILSSKKLLLSDSGFYLCAWTRGVGEKLFFGSGTQLSVL.

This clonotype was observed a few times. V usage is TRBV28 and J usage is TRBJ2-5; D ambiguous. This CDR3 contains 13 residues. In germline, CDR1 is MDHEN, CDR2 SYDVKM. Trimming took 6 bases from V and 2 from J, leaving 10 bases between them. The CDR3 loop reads CASSHFLQETQYF. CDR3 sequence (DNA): TGTGCCAGCAGCCACTTCCTTCAAGAGACCCAGTACTTC. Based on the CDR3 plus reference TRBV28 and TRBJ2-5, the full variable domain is DVKVTQSSRYLVKRTGEKVFLECVQDMDHENMFWYRQDPGLGLRLIYFSYDVKMKEKGDIPEGYSVSREKKERFSLILESASTNQTSMYLCASSHFLQETQYFGPGTRLLVL.

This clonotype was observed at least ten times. CDR3 coding DNA: TGTGCCAGCAGCCCCGGCCCTGGGGCCCGGGAGCTGTTTTTT. It yields the protein CASSPGPGARELFF. The chain couples TRBV11-2 to TRBJ2-2, with D tentatively TRBD1 (5 bases). The germline V gene encodes CDR1 SGHAT and CDR2 FQNNGV. The CDR3 loop spans 14 amino acids. V was trimmed by 5 bases and J by 9 bases, leaving 16 bases between them.